This T cell receptor (beta chain) was retrieved from a study of vaccination effects on CD4 cells after COVID-19. Antigen-specific CD4+ T cell clonotypes were called by their expansion after viral peptide-pool culture in ViraFEST. Cultured cells yielded isolated CD4+ T cells after nine to ten days. Vaccine recipients had no previous SARS-CoV-2 infection; their nucleocapsid antibodies were negative. Half the medium was swapped for IL-2 medium on days 3 and 7. Profiling relied on immunoSEQ multiplex PCR, and the TCRdb table lists in-frame clones only, not all of them. In the table there are about 20,000 clones, approximately 72% of which are singletons. General study results and limits: Pronounced clonal contraction occurred in clones induced by infection and by vaccine late after vaccination. Just 1 of 255 vaccine-induced clones in healthy recipients was cross-reactive.

On this clone itself: Its target is not known.

Germline CDR1 and CDR2: LGHDT and YNNKEL (reference sequence). The CDR3 extends over 18 amino acids. V shed 1 base and J 6 bases; nucleotides not matched to a gene: 7. The clonotype comes from a human donor who received a COVID-19 vaccine. The starting material was CD4+ T cells from PBMCs cultured with HCoV-NL63 spike peptides, obtained before COVID-19 vaccination. The rearrangement uses TRBV3-1 (or the pseudogene TRBV3-2) and TRBJ2-2; the match to TRBD2 covers 14 bases. The CDR3 sequence is CASSQAGLAGVFAGELFF. The CDR3 bases are TGTGCCAGCAGCCAAGCGGGACTAGCGGGAGTATTCGCCGGGGAGCTGTTTTTT.